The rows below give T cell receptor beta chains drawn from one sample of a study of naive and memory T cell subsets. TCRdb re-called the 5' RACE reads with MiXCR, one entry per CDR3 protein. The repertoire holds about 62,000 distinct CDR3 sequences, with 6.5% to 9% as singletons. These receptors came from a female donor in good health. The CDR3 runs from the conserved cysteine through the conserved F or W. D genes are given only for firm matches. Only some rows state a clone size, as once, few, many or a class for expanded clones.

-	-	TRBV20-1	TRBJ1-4	CSARDSRVTNEKLFF	TGCAGTGCTAGAGATTCCAGGGTTACTAATGAAAAACTGTTTTTT
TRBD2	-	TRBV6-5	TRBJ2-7	CASSYSAAGAYEQYF	TGTGCCAGCAGTTACTCGGCAGCGGGAGCGTACGAGCAGTACTTC
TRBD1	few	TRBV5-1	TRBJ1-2	CASSWGQGPNYGYTF	TGCGCCAGCAGCTGGGGACAGGGACCTAACTATGGCTACACCTTC
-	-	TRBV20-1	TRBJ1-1	CSAPEIAGIFAEAFF	TGCAGTGCCCCAGAGATTGCAGGGATCTTTGCTGAAGCTTTCTTT
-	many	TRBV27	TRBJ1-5	CASSVQQGSNQPQHF	TGTGCCAGCAGTGTACAACAGGGTAGTAATCAGCCCCAGCATTTT
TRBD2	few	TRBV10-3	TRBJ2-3	CAITQRETDTQYF	TGTGCCATCACTCAGCGGGAGACAGATACGCAGTATTTT
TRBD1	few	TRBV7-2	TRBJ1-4	CASSSYRDRALKLFF	TGTGCCAGCAGCTCATACCGGGACAGGGCACTAAAACTGTTTTTT
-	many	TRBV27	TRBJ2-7	CASSMGPPDDGLYEQYF	TGTGCCAGCAGTATGGGACCCCCCGATGACGGCCTCTACGAGCAGTACTTC
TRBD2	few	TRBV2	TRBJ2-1	CASRAGTNSYNEQFF	TGTGCCAGCAGGGCCGGGACTAACTCCTACAATGAGCAGTTCTTC
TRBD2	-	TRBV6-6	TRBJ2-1	CASSPKGLAGRGSYNEQFF	TGTGCCAGCAGTCCTAAAGGACTAGCGGGAAGGGGCTCCTACAATGAGCAGTTCTTC
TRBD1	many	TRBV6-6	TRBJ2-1	CASSRTGGENSNNEQFF	TGTGCCAGCAGTCGGACAGGGGGTGAAAATTCGAACAATGAGCAGTTCTTC
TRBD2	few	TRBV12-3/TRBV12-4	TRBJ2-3	CASSFRGSGRLGTDTQYF	TGTGCCAGCAGTTTCCGGGGTAGCGGGAGACTTGGCACAGATACGCAGTATTTT
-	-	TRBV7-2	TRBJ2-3	CASSPGARGTDTQYF	TGTGCCAGCAGCCCCGGGGCGCGGGGCACAGATACGCAGTATTTT
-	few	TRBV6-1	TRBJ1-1	CASRNGQRMNTEAFF	TGTGCCAGCAGGAACGGACAGAGGATGAACACTGAAGCTTTCTTT
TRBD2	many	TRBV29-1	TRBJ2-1	CSVYGTSGRQRNNGQFF	TGCAGCGTGTATGGGACTAGCGGGAGGCAACGTAACAATGGGCAGTTCTTC
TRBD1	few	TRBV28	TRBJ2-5	CASSSMDRAGQETQYF	TGTGCCAGCAGTTCCATGGACAGGGCCGGCCAGGAGACCCAGTACTTC
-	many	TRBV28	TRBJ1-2	CASSSPRRDDYTF	TGTGCCAGCAGTTCCCCCCGCAGGGACGACTACACCTTC
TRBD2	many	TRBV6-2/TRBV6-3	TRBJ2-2	CASRDGTSGIRELFF	TGTGCCAGCAGGGACGGGACTAGCGGGATCCGGGAGCTGTTTTTT
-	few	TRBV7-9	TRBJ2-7	CASSSSTEQYF	TGTGCCAGCAGCTCCAGTACCGAGCAGTACTTC
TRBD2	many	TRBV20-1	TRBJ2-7	CSARTSGRLYEQYF	TGCAGTGCTAGAACTAGCGGGAGACTTTACGAGCAGTACTTC
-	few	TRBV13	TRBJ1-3	CASSSTTEGNTIYF	TGTGCCAGCAGCTCGACCACAGAAGGAAACACCATATATTTT
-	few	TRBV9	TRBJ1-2	CASSVGVEGATSYTF	TGTGCCAGCAGCGTAGGGGTCGAGGGCGCCACTTCGTACACCTTC
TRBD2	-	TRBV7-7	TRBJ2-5	CASSFGGVETQYF	TGTGCTAGCAGCTTCGGGGGGGTTGAGACCCAGTACTTC
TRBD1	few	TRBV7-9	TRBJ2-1	CASSPRDRYNEQFF	TGTGCCAGCAGCCCCCGGGACAGGTACAATGAGCAGTTCTTC
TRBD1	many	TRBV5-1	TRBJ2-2	CASTRLSQGRNTGELFF	TGCGCCAGCACCAGGTTATCACAGGGGCGAAACACCGGGGAGCTGTTTTTT
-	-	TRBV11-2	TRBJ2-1	CASSLLNEQFF	TGTGCCAGCAGCCTACTAAATGAGCAGTTCTTC